The clone carrying this T cell receptor gamma chain was counted many times. The sample belongs to a study of γδ T cells in repeated Plasmodium falciparum infection. The wider study: Samples were taken at baseline, before some infections, and 21 days after each.

The CDR3 has 13 residues. Germline V gives CDR1 VINAFY, CDR2 YDVSNSKD. V was pared by 0 bases and J by 5 bases, with 4 bases of the junction left unmatched. TCRdb re-processed the multiplex PCR reads via CATT. The sample shows more than 20,000 gamma-chain clones, around 2.9% of them seen only once. Vgamma9/Vdelta2+ and Vdelta2-negative gammadelta T cells were flow-sorted from PBMC for bulk sequencing. The gene calls are TRGV5 and TRGJ1 or TRGJ2. The sequencing sample was made of gamma-delta T cells from blood. The receptor was isolated from a pool of human donors (malaria-infected and uninfected, not separated). CDR3 sequence: CATWDRRHYKKLF. The CDR3 nucleotides read TGTGCCACCTGGGACAGGCGACATTATAAGAAACTCTTT.